This T cell receptor (beta chain) was recorded in a study of cytomegalovirus exposure and HLA in healthy donors. The study ran its PCR with 60 Vbeta and 13 Jbeta primers. Clones were sequenced by immunoSEQ multiplex PCR, and TCRdb holds only the in-frame ones, with some missing. The table records over 200,000 clones, 78% of them present only once. The receptor was derived from a male donor in good health and CMV-seronegative. The sequenced material came from PBMCs.

CDR3 in DNA: TGTGCCAGTACCCCTGGCCGAACAAATCAGCCCCAGCATTTT. Residues: CASTPGRTNQPQHF. V is TRBV19 and J is TRBJ1-5; D is ambiguous. Germline assignment: CDR1 LNHDA and CDR2 SQIVND (reference sequence). V was trimmed by 7 bases and J by 4 bases, leaving 14 bases between them. This CDR3 region has 14 residues.